This T cell receptor (beta chain) was observed in a study of vaccination and CD4 T cells after COVID-19. Study-wide context: The study drew post-COVID samples a median around 100 days after diagnosis (range 35 to 161).

Each CDR3 protein gets one entry after TCRdb re-called the PCR reads with MiXCR. The sample records about 19,000 distinct CDR3 sequences, roughly 63% being singletons. Whole-study findings and limits: Median SARS-CoV-2-reactive clonotype numbers went up from around 20 to 38, but not significantly. Among those convalescent, a median roughly 90% of reactive clones emerged solely post-vaccination. Convalescent patients' vaccine-specific clones were spike mono-reactive in 304 of 307 cases.

Worth noting for this clonotype: Its cognate antigen is unknown.

Sequenced material: CD4+ T cells from blood, taken after SARS-CoV-2 vaccination. The clonotype originates from a human donor who had recovered from COVID-19.

The CDR3 coding sequence is TGTGCCAGCACCGAGACAGGCCCTACCAAAAACACCATATATTTT. Its protein is CASTETGPTKNTIYF. This rearrangement joins TRBV28 to TRBJ1-3; D perhaps matches TRBD1 (6 bases). CDR1 and CDR2 from the germline V gene are MDHEN and SYDVKM. This CDR3 region has 15 residues. The ends were cut back, 7 bases at V and 6 bases at J, with 19 bases in the middle.